Listed here are 22 T cell receptor beta chains from one sample, sequenced in a study of blood T cell repertoires in COVID-19. Method: immunoSEQ multiplex PCR; TCRdb's copy keeps in-frame clones and lacks some. The sample has about 270,000 clones; 86% are singletons. The sequenced sample was peripheral blood. The receptors originated from a woman aged 55-69 years who had recovered from COVID-19.

V is TRBV11-3 and J is TRBJ2-1, with a tentative D call TRBD2 (6 bases). Germline CDR1 is SGHNT and CDR2 is YENEEA. V gave up 5 bases and J gave up 2 bases, with 13 bases separating them. The CDR3 is 15 residues long. This CDR3 reads CASSPEVAAYNEQFF. The CDR3, as DNA: TGTGCCAGCAGCCCTGAGGTAGCGGCCTACAATGAGCAGTTCTTC.

This chain joins TRBV5-8 and TRBJ1-6; D remains ambiguous. The CDR3 spans 14 residues. The germline V and J ends were trimmed by 0 bases and 9 bases, with 10 bases remaining between them. In germline, CDR1 is SGHTS, CDR2 YDEGEE. CDR3 in DNA: TGTGCCAGCAGCTTGGTAAATCTCGGTTCACCCCTCCACTTT. It codes for CASSLVNLGSPLHF.

This clone was counted only a few times. This may come from a read error, since a much larger clone is one base off. Within the sample, other DNA sequences also encode this same CDR3. The chain carries TRBV7-3 and TRBJ2-2, with D possibly being TRBD2 (6 bases). This CDR3 region has 13 residues. Looked up from germline, CDR1 is SGHTA and CDR2 is FQGTGA. Trimming pared 3 bases from V and 4 bases from J, leaving 6 bases between. This CDR3 is CASSFGGTGELFF. In DNA form, the CDR3 reads TGTGCCAGCAGCTTCGGGGGCACCGGGGAGCTGTTTTTT.

The chain links TRBV19 to TRBJ1-1; tentatively, D is TRBD1 (6 bases). The germline gives CDR1 LNHDA, CDR2 SQIVND (reference sequence). CDR3 length: 14 residues. Between the trimmed V and J ends, which lost 5 bases and 3 bases, there was a span of 13 bases. The CDR3 nucleotides read TGTGCCAGTAGTCCCTGGGACACTTACACTGAAGCTTTCTTT. This encodes CASSPWDTYTEAFF.

This rearrangement joins TRBV29-1 to TRBJ2-7, with TRBD1 as a possible D gene (6 bases). The CDR3 contains 14 residues. Germline CDR1 reads SQVTM; CDR2 reads ANQGSEA. V lost 3 bases, J lost 2 bases, and 14 bases lay in between. The CDR3 spells CSVEVVRGPYEQYF. The CDR3, as DNA: TGCAGCGTTGAGGTGGTCAGGGGCCCCTACGAGCAGTACTTC.

This rearrangement joins TRBV28 to TRBJ1-4; D remains ambiguous. Germline V gives CDR1 MDHEN, CDR2 SYDVKM. The CDR3 runs to 10 residues. V lost 6 bases, J lost 8 bases, and 4 bases lay in between. CDR3 protein: CASRREKLFF. The DNA for the CDR3 is TGTGCCAGCAGACGGGAAAAACTGTTTTTT. Variable domain in full (rest from reference TRBV28 and TRBJ1-4): DVKVTQSSRYLVKRTGEKVFLECVQDMDHENMFWYRQDPGLGLRLIYFSYDVKMKEKGDIPEGYSVSREKKERFSLILESASTNQTSMYLCASRREKLFFGSGTQLSVL.

The chain recombines TRBV20-1 with TRBJ1-5, with 8 bases lining up with TRBD1. The V gene end was trimmed by 4 bases and the J gene end by 7 bases; junction bases not matched to a gene: 3. The CDR3 has 12 amino acids. The germline gives CDR1 DFQATT, CDR2 SNEGSKA (reference sequence). As DNA, the CDR3 is TGCAGTGCTAATGACAGGGGACAGCCCCAGCATTTT. It codes for CSANDRGQPQHF.

This chain uses TRBV11-1 with TRBJ2-1, with TRBD2 as a possible D gene (5 bases). V was trimmed by 2 bases and J by 7 bases, leaving 9 bases between them. Per germline, CDR1 SGHAT and CDR2 FQDESV (reference sequence). This CDR3 comprises 13 residues. This CDR3 reads CASSLSRGNEQFF. CDR3 nucleotide sequence: TGTGCCAGCAGCTTAAGCCGCGGGAATGAGCAGTTCTTC. The entire variable domain, with the rest obtained from reference TRBV11-1 and TRBJ2-1, is as follows: EAEVAQSPRYKITEKSQAVAFWCDPISGHATLYWYRQILGQGPELLVQFQDESVVDDSQLPKDRFSAERLKGVDSTLKIQPAELGDSAMYLCASSLSRGNEQFFGPGTRLTVL.

The chain recombines TRBV18 with TRBJ1-4, with 7 bases identical to TRBD1. The V segment lost 2 bases and the J segment 3 bases; nucleotides outside the gene matches: 3. This CDR3 has 15 amino acids. Germline CDR1 and CDR2: KGHSH and LQKENI. CDR3: CASSPTGDANEKLFF. The DNA for the CDR3 is TGTGCCAGCTCACCAACAGGGGATGCTAATGAAAAACTGTTTTTT. The full variable domain, with the rest looked up from reference TRBV18 and TRBJ1-4, is NAGVMQNPRHLVRRRGQEARLRCSPMKGHSHVYWYRQLPEEGLKFMVYLQKENIIDESGMPKERFSAEFPKEGPSILRIQQVVRGDSAAYFCASSPTGDANEKLFFGSGTQLSVL.

This rearrangement joins TRBV11-1 to TRBJ2-3; unclear D gene. Trimming removed 3 bases from V and 4 bases from J, with 8 bases in between. The CDR3 runs to 13 residues. Germline loops: CDR1 SGHAT, CDR2 FQDESV (reference sequence). The CDR3 reads CASSLGRPDTQYF. The DNA of the CDR3 is TGTGCCAGCAGCTTGGGCAGGCCAGATACGCAGTATTTT.

The chain couples TRBV27 to TRBJ2-7; TRBD1 matches 7 bases. The CDR3 runs to 13 residues. V shed 9 bases, J shed 2 bases, and the junction held 7 bases outside the gene matches. Per the germline V gene, CDR1 is MNHEY and CDR2 is SMNVEV (reference sequence). In DNA form, the CDR3 reads TGTGCCAGAAACGCCGGGACAGCCTACGAGCAGTACTTC. It encodes CARNAGTAYEQYF.

This clone showed up just once. This chain connects TRBV6-5 to TRBJ1-3; possible D gene TRBD1, 6 bases. The CDR3 loop spans 14 amino acids. In germline, CDR1 is MNHEY, CDR2 SVGAGI. With 0 bases removed from V and 3 bases from J, the gap between germline ends came to 6 bases. CDR3 coding DNA: TGTGCCAGCAGTTACTCGGACAGTGGAAACACCATATATTTT. As protein: CASSYSDSGNTIYF.

The chain joins TRBV19 to TRBJ2-5, with a possible D match to TRBD1 (6 bases). Trimming removed 5 bases from V and 2 bases from J, with 12 bases in between. This CDR3 has 14 residues. Germline CDR1 is LNHDA and CDR2 is SQIVND (reference sequence). CDR3 nucleotide sequence: TGTGCCAGTAGTTGGGGGCTAAATCAAGAGACCCAGTACTTC. This encodes CASSWGLNQETQYF.

This clone was seen a handful of times. The CDR3 reads CATPSDTSNTGELFF. CDR3 nucleotides: TGTGCCACGCCTTCGGACACATCGAACACCGGGGAGCTGTTTTTT. This sequence joins TRBV28 and TRBJ2-2; D is possibly TRBD1 (5 bases). The CDR3 spans 15 residues. Germline assignment: CDR1 MDHEN and CDR2 SYDVKM. Trimming removed 10 bases at V and 0 bases at J, with 15 bases between.

This rearrangement joins TRBV27 to TRBJ2-7, with 10 bases identical to TRBD1. The CDR3 contains 16 residues. V lost 7 bases, J lost 7 bases, and 16 bases stayed unmatched. Germline CDR1 MNHEY, CDR2 SMNVEV (reference sequence). The CDR3 region has the DNA TGTGCCAGCACCCGGGCCGGGACAGGGGCGTTTCAGGAGCAGTACTTC. This translates into CASTRAGTGAFQEQYF.

The gene calls are TRBV6-2 or TRBV6-3 and TRBJ2-3; 9 nucleotides line up with TRBD1. Trimming at V came to 6 bases and at J to 3 bases, leaving 19 bases not matched to a gene. Germline V lookup: CDR1 MNHEY, CDR2 SVGEGT. The CDR3 totals 19 residues. The CDR3 here is CASSGRGQGIGSITDTQYF. The CDR3 nucleotides read TGTGCCAGCAGCGGACGGGGACAGGGTATTGGTTCGATAACAGATACGCAGTATTTT.

This sequence joins TRBV7-9 and TRBJ1-1, with a possible D match to TRBD1 (6 bases). Germline V gene sequence: CDR1 SEHNR, CDR2 FQNEAQ (reference sequence). V lost 5 bases, J lost 10 bases, and 17 bases lay in between. The CDR3 totals 13 residues. CDR3 residues: CASSPGTQIGAFF. CDR3 nucleotides: TGTGCCAGCAGCCCGGGGACACAGATAGGAGCTTTCTTT. The full variable domain, rest sourced from reference TRBV7-9 and TRBJ1-1, is DTGVSQNPRHKITKRGQNVTFRCDPISEHNRLYWYRQTLGQGPEFLTYFQNEAQLEKSRLLSDRFSAERPKGSFSTLEIQRTEQGDSAMYLCASSPGTQIGAFFGQGTRLTVV.

On this clone: The junction departs from the called germline gene at one end, perhaps through a read error. The V gene is TRBV3-1 (or the pseudogene TRBV3-2), the J gene TRBJ2-1; 16 nucleotides line up with TRBD2. This CDR3 is 13 amino acids long. From germline, CDR1 is LGHDT and CDR2 YNNKEL (reference sequence). The DNA of the CDR3 is TGTGCCAGCAGCCAGGGACTAGCGGGGGGGCGCGTCTTC. Residues: CASSQGLAGGRVF.

This chain uses TRBV7-9 with TRBJ2-7; 9 nucleotides agree with TRBD1. The CDR3 is made up of 14 amino acids. Germline CDR1 reads SEHNR; CDR2 reads FQNEAQ (reference sequence). The V gene end was trimmed by 9 bases and the J gene end by 5 bases; junction bases not matched to a gene: 11. The CDR3 protein is CASTTGTGRNEQYF. CDR3 bases: TGTGCCAGTACAACCGGGACAGGGCGCAACGAGCAGTACTTC.

V usage is TRBV19 and J usage is TRBJ2-1, with D unclear. Germline values: CDR1 LNHDA, CDR2 SQIVND (reference sequence). V gave up 1 base and J gave up 2 bases, with 15 bases separating them. CDR3 length: 17 residues. CDR3 region: CASSIAHTSNTYNEQFF. CDR3 bases: TGTGCCAGTAGTATAGCTCACACCTCGAATACCTACAATGAGCAGTTCTTC.

This clone was counted ten times or more. V is TRBV20-1 and J is TRBJ2-5, with TRBD2 identical over 12 bases. CDR3 length: 16 amino acids. J was trimmed by 5 bases and V by 3 bases; bases with no gene match: 10. Germline V CDR1 and CDR2: DFQATT, SNEGSKA (reference sequence). CDR3 in amino acids: CSASPAGLAGSETQYF. The CDR3 coding sequence is TGCAGTGCTAGTCCTGCCGGACTAGCGGGGAGTGAGACCCAGTACTTC.

This chain connects TRBV7-2 to TRBJ1-1, with TRBD1 matching over 7 bases. The CDR3 covers 15 residues. Unmatched junction bases numbered 7, after V lost 5 bases and J lost 1 base. Germline V gives CDR1 SGHTA, CDR2 FQGNSA. The CDR3: CASSPGQPGNTEAFF. The CDR3 bases are TGTGCCAGCAGCCCGGGACAGCCCGGGAACACTGAAGCTTTCTTT.